This T cell receptor (beta chain) was captured by sequencing in a study of blood T cell repertoires in COVID-19 (dated by TCRdb to 2018 to 2020). About the investigation overall: Samples covering the acute and convalescent phases of COVID-19 were provided by collaborators in the United States, Italy and Spain. The dataset comprised deeply sampled blood TCRbeta repertoires from subjects exposed to, actively infected with, or recovered from COVID-19. A freely available public database, intended as a resource for researchers studying the immune response to SARS-CoV-2, is where the repertoires were released. The material from the prospective study consisted of cDNA or gDNA derived from T cells, B-cell-depleted T cells, or PBMCs. Samples came from the ongoing ImmuneRACE study (first 160 participants) plus 1,254 subjects from 6 global collaborators. HLA class I and class II types, where available, came from metadata supplied by the sample provider rather than from assay-based typing. Sample metadata almost always included a de-identified subject ID, COVID-19 status, age in years and sex. The paper's findings and limits, for the study overall: The amount of clinical and demographic metadata varied by source and participant and was provided uncurated.

TCRbeta CDR3 regions were amplified from genomic DNA by means of the immunoSEQ Assay, a bias-controlled multiplex PCR. In the authors' own workflow: The number of nucleated cells in each sample was estimated from the amplification of reference gene primers within the assay. To quantify the absolute abundance of each unique TCRbeta CDR3 rearrangement, sequence reads were collapsed and filtered. For each sample, productive Simpson clonality was calculated as the square root of Simpson's diversity index over productive rearrangements. Held by TCRdb, this immuneACCESS table contains in-frame sequences only and omits some clones. Under half of the omission traces to an unresolved V gene where checked; the cause of the rest is unknown. D and trimming were read from the DNA, whereas the V and J calls and clone size are those reported in that table. For this sample the table gives about 42,000 clones, of which under 85% were detected only once. The top ten clonotypes cover 12% of the sample.

The junction carries 10 bases between V and J, which are trimmed by 6 bases and 4 bases respectively. Counted from cysteine to phenylalanine, this CDR3 has 13 amino acids. The read is trimmed to its CDR3 DNA, 39 bases read in frame from base 1. The CDR1 and CDR2 encoded by the germline V gene are SGHTA and FQGNSA. Each collaborating institution followed its own protocols to collect whole blood in K2EDTA tubes. Collaborator samples were shipped for TCRbeta analysis as frozen whole blood, isolated PBMCs, or DNA extracted from either sample type. For this clone: The target of this receptor is not known. Base qualities are not recorded, but no much larger clone differs from it by a single base.

The chain is encoded by TRBV7-2 joined to TRBJ1-5, with the D gene too uncertain to name. The sequence was obtained from a human donor in a cohort sampled during active COVID-19. Input material: peripheral blood. The CDR3 protein is CASRAQANQPQHF. The DNA sequence reads TGTGCCAGCAGGGCGCAGGCGAATCAGCCCCAGCATTTT. The CDR3 plus the reference TRBV7-2 and TRBJ1-5 genes for the other parts give the full variable domain: GAGVSQSPSNKVTEKGKDVELRCDPISGHTALYWYRQSLGQGLEFLIYFQGNSAPDKSGLPSDRFSAERTGGSVSTLTIQRTQQEDSAVYLCASRAQANQPQHFGDGTRLSIL.